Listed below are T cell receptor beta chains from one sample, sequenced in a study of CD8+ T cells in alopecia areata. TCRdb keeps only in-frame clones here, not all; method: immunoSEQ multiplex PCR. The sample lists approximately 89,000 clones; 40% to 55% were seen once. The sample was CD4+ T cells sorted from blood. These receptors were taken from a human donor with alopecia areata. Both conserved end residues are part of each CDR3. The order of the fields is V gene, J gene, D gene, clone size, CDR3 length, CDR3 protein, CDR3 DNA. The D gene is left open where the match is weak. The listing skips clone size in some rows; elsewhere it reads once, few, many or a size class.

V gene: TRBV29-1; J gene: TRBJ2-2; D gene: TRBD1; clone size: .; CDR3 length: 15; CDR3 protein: CSVLQGAANTGELFF; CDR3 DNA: TGCAGCGTTCTACAGGGGGCGGCGAACACCGGGGAGCTGTTTTTT
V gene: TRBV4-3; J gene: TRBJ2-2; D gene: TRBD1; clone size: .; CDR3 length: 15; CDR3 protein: CASSQGQGGTGELFF; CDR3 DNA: TGCGCCAGCAGCCAGGGACAGGGGGGAACCGGGGAGCTGTTTTTT
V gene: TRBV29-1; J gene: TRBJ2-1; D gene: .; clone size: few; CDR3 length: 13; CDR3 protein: CSVAPGHRNEQFF; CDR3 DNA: TGCAGCGTGGCCCCGGGACACCGCAATGAGCAGTTCTTC
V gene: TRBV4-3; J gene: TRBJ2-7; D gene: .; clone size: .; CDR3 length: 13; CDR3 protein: CASSRDRTYEQYF; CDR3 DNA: TGCGCCAGCAGCCGCGATCGGACCTACGAGCAGTACTTC
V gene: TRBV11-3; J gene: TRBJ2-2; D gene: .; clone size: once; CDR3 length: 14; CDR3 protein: CASSSSRGTGELFF; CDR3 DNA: TGTGCCAGCAGTTCATCGCGGGGCACCGGGGAGCTGTTTTTT
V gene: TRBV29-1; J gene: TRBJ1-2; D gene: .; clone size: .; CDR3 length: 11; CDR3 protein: CSVEDWYGYTF; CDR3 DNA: TGCAGCGTTGAAGACTGGTATGGCTACACCTTC
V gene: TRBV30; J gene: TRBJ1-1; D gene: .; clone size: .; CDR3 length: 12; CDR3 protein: CAWTLGPLGAFF; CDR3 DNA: TGTGCCTGGACTCTGGGGCCCCTGGGGGCTTTCTTT
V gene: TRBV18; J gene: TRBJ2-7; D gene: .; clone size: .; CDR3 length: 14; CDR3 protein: CASTPQGSSYEQYF; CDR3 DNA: TGTGCCAGCACCCCGCAGGGGAGCTCCTACGAGCAGTACTTC
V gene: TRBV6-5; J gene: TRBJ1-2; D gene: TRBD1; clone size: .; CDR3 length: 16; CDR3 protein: CASSYAGLGQGGGYTF; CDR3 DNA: TGTGCCAGCAGTTACGCCGGACTGGGACAGGGCGGTGGCTACACCTTC
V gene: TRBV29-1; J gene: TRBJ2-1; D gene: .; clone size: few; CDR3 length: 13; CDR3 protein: CSVEGATLDEQFF; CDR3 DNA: TGCAGCGTTGAAGGAGCCACCCTCGATGAGCAGTTCTTC
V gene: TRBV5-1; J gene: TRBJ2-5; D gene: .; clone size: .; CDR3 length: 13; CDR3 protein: CASRIEGQETQYF; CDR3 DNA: TGCGCCAGCCGTATCGAGGGCCAAGAGACCCAGTACTTC
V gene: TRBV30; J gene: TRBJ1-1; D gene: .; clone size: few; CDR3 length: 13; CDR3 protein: CAYKPTGTAEAFF; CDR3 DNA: TGTGCCTATAAACCCACAGGGACCGCTGAAGCTTTCTTT
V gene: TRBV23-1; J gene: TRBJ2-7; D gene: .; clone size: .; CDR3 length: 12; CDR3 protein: CAGSRITYEQYF; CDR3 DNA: TGCGCCGGCTCCCGTATAACCTACGAGCAGTACTTC
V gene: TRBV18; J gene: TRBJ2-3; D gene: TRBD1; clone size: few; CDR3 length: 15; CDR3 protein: CASSATGKSADTQYF; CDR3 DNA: TGTGCCAGCTCAGCGACAGGGAAGTCGGCAGATACGCAGTATTTT
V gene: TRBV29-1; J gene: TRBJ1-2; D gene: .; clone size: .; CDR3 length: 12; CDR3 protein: CSVVWGNYGYTF; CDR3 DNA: TGCAGCGTTGTTTGGGGGAACTATGGCTACACCTTC
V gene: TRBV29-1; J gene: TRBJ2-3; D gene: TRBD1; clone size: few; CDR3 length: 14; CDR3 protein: CSVLPGQGRGTQYF; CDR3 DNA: TGCAGCGTGCTACCGGGACAGGGACGAGGTACGCAGTATTTT
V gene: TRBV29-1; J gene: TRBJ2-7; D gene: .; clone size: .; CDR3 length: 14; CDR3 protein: CSVMRGKRGYEQYF; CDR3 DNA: TGCAGCGTTATGAGGGGAAAAAGGGGCTACGAGCAGTACTTC
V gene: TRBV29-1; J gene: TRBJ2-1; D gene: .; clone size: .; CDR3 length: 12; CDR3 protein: CSVVIAFNEQFF; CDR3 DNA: TGCAGCGTTGTGATAGCGTTCAATGAGCAGTTCTTC
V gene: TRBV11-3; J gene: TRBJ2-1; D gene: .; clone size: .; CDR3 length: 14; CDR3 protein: CASSRTTLGDEQFF; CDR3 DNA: TGTGCCAGCAGTAGGACAACGCTGGGGGATGAGCAGTTCTTC
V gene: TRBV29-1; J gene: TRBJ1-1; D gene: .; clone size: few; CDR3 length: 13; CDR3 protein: CSVDRGVGTEAFF; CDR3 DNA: TGCAGCGTTGATAGGGGCGTGGGCACTGAAGCTTTCTTT
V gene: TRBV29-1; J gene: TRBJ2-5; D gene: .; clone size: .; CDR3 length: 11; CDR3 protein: CSHDLWETQYF; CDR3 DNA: TGCAGCCACGACCTCTGGGAGACCCAGTACTTC
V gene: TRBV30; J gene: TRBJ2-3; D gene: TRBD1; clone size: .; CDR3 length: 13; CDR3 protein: CAWSPRDRWTQYF; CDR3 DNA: TGTGCCTGGAGCCCCCGGGACAGGTGGACGCAGTATTTT
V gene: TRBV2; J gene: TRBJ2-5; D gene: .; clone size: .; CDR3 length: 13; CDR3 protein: CASSRGSAETQYF; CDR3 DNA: TGTGCCAGCAGCCGAGGTAGCGCAGAGACCCAGTACTTC
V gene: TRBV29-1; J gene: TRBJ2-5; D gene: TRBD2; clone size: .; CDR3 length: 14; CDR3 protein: CSVEGTSGQETQYF; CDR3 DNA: TGCAGCGTTGAGGGGACTAGCGGACAAGAGACCCAGTACTTC
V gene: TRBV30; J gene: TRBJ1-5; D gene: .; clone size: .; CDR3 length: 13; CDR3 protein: CAWTSGLNQPQHF; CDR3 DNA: TGTGCCTGGACCTCGGGACTCAATCAGCCCCAGCATTTT
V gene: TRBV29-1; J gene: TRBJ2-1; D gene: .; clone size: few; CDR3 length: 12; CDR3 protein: CSVVPRRNEQFF; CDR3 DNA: TGCAGCGTTGTCCCTAGGCGCAATGAGCAGTTCTTC
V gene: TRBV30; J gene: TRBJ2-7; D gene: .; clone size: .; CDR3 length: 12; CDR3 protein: CAWSQTRYEQYF; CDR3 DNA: TGTGCCTGGAGCCAGACGAGATACGAGCAGTACTTC
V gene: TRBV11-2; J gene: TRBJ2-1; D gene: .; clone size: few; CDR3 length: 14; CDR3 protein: CASSFGGPHNEQFF; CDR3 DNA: TGTGCCAGCAGCTTTGGGGGGCCCCACAATGAGCAGTTCTTC
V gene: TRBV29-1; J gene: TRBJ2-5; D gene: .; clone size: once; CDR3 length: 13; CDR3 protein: CSVRLLLQETQYF; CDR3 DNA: TGCAGCGTTCGGCTGCTGCTTCAAGAGACCCAGTACTTC
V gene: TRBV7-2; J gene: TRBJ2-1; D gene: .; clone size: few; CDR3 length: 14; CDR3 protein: CASSLDRAYNEQFF; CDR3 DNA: TGTGCCAGCAGCTTAGACCGAGCCTACAATGAGCAGTTCTTC
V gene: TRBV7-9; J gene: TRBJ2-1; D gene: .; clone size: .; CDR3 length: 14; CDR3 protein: CASSSSVVDNEQFF; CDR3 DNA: TGTGCCAGCAGCTCATCCGTCGTAGACAATGAGCAGTTCTTC
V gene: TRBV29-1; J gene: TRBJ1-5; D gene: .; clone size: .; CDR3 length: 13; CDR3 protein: CSVGSGVNQPQHF; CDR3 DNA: TGCAGCGTAGGATCCGGGGTCAATCAGCCCCAGCATTTT
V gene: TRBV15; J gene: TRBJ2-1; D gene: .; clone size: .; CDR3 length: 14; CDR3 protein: CATSRDSDNNEQFF; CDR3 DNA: TGTGCCACCAGCAGAGATTCAGACAACAATGAGCAGTTCTTC
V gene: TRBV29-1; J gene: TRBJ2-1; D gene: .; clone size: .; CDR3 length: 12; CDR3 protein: CSVQGTYNEQFF; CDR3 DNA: TGCAGCGTTCAGGGGACGTACAATGAGCAGTTCTTC
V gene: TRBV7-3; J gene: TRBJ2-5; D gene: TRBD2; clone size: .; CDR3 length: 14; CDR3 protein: CASSLEDRGGAQYF; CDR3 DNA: TGTGCCAGCAGCTTGGAAGACCGGGGAGGGGCCCAGTACTTC
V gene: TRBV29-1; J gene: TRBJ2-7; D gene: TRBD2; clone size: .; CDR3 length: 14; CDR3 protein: CSALLAGRLYEQYF; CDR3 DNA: TGCAGCGCCCTACTAGCGGGAAGACTCTACGAGCAGTACTTC
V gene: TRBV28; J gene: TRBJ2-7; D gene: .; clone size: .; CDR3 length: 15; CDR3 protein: CASSLNPGRPAVQYF; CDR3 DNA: TGTGCCAGCAGTTTAAACCCGGGACGTCCGGCGGTGCAGTACTTC
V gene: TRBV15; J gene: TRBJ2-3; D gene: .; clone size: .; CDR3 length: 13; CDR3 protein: CATSKGRTDTQYF; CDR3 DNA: TGTGCCACCAGCAAGGGGCGCACAGATACGCAGTATTTT
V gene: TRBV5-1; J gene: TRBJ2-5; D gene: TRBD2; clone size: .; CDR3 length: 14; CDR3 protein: CASSLRLAEETQYF; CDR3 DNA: TGCGCCAGCAGCTTGAGACTAGCCGAGGAGACCCAGTACTTC
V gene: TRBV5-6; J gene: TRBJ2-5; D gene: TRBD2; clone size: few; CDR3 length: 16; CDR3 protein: CASSRSRLAGQETQYF; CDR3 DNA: TGTGCCAGCAGCAGAAGTAGACTAGCGGGACAAGAGACCCAGTACTTC
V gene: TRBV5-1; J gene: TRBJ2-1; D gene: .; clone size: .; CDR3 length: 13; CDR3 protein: CASSLGEQGEQFF; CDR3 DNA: TGCGCCAGCAGCTTAGGAGAGCAAGGTGAGCAGTTCTTC
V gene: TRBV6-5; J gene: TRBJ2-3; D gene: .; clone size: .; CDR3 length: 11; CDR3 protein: CASSPGDTQYF; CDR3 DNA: TGTGCCAGCAGCCCTGGAGATACGCAGTATTTT
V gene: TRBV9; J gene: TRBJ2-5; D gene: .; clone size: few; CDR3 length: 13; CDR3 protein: CASSGFRAETQYF; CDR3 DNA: TGTGCCAGCAGCGGATTTCGGGCAGAGACCCAGTACTTC
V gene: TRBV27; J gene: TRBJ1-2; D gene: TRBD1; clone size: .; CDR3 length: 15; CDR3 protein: CASSFWDRGFSGYTF; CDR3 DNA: TGTGCCAGCAGTTTTTGGGACAGGGGGTTCTCTGGCTACACCTTC
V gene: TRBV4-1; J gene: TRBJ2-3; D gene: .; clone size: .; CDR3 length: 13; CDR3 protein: CASSQARLEAQYF; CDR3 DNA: TGCGCCAGCAGCCAAGCCAGGCTAGAGGCGCAGTATTTT